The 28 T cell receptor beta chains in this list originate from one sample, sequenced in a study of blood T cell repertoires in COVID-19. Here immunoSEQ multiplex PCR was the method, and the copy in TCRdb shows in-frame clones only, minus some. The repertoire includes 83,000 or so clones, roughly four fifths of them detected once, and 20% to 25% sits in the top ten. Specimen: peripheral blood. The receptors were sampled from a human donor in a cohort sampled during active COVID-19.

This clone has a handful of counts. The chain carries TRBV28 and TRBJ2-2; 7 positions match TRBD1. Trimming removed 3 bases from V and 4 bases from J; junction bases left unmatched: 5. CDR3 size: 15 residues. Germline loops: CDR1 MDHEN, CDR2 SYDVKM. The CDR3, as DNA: TGTGCCAGCAGTTTCACAGGGGCGGGCACCGGGGAGCTGTTTTTT. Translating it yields CASSFTGAGTGELFF.

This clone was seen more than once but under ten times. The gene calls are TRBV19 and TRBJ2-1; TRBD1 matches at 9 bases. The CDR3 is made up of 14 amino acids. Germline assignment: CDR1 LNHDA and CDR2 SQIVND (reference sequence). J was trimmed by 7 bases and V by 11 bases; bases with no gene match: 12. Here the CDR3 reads CASTGTGRKNEQFF. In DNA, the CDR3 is TGTGCCTCTACCGGGACAGGGAGGAAAAATGAGCAGTTCTTC.

In DNA form, the CDR3 reads TGTGCCAGCAGCTCCCAGGCCCCGCAGTTCTTC. It yields the protein CASSSQAPQFF. V and J are TRBV11-2 and TRBJ2-1; D not certain. Deletions cut 4 bases from V and 12 bases from J, with 10 bases between. This CDR3 is 11 amino acids long. Germline V gene data show CDR1 as SGHAT and CDR2 as FQNNGV.

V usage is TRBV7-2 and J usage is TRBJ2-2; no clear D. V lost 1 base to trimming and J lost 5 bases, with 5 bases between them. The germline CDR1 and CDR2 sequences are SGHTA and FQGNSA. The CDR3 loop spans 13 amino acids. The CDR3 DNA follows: TGTGCCAGCAGCTTAGGTCGTACCGGGGAGCTGTTTTTT. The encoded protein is CASSLGRTGELFF.

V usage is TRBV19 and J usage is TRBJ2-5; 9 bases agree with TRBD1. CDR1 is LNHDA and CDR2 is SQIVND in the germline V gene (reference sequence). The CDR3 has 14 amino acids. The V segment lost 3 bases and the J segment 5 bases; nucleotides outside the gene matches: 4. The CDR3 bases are TGTGCCAGTAGTATGGGACAGGGTCGGGAGACCCAGTACTTC. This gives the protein CASSMGQGRETQYF.

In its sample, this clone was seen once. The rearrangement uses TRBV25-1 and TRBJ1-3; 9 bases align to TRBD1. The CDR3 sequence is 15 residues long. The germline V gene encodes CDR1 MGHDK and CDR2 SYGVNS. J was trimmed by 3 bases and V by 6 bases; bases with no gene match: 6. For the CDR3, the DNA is TGTGCCAGCAGGCGGACAGGGGAATTTGGAAACACCATATATTTT. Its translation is CASRRTGEFGNTIYF. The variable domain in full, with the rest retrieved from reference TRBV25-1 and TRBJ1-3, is EADIYQTPRYLVIGTGKKITLECSQTMGHDKMYWYQQDPGMELHLIHYSYGVNSTEKGDLSSESTVSRIRTEHFPLTLESARPSHTSQYLCASRRTGEFGNTIYFGEGSWLTVV.

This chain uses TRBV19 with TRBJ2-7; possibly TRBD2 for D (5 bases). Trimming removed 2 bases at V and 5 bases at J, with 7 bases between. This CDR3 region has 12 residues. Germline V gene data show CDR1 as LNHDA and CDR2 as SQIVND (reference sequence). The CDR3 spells CASSIIGDEQYF. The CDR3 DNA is TGTGCCAGTAGTATAATCGGGGACGAGCAGTACTTC.

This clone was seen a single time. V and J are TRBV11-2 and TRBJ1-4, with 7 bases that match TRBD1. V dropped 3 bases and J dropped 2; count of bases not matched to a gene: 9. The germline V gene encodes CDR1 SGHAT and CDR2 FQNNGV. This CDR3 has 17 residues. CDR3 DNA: TGTGCCAGCAGCTTGACAGGGTTCGGGCTTACTAATGAAAAACTGTTTTTT. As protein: CASSLTGFGLTNEKLFF.

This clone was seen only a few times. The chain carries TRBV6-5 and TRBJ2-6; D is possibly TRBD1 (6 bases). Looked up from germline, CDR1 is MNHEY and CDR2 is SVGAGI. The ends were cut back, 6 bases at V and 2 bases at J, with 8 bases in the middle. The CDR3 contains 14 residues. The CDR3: CASRTGTGANVLTF. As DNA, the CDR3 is TGTGCCAGCAGAACAGGGACTGGGGCCAACGTCCTGACTTTC.

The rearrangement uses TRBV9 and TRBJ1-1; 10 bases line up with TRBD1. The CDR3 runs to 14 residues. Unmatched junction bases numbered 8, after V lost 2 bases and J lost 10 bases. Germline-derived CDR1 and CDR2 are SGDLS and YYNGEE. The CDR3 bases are TGTGCCAGCAGCGTGCTCGGACAGGGGGAGGGAGCTTTCTTT. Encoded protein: CASSVLGQGEGAFF. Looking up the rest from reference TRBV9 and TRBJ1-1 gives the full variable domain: DSGVTQTPKHLITATGQRVTLRCSPRSGDLSVYWYQQSLDQGLQFLIQYYNGEERAKGNILERFSAQQFPDLHSELNLSSLELGDSALYFCASSVLGQGEGAFFGQGTRLTVV.

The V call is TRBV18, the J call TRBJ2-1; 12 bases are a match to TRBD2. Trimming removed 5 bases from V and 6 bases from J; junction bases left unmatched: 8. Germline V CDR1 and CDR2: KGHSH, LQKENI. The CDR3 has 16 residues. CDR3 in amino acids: CASSSSTSGGSNEQFF. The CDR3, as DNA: TGTGCCAGCTCATCTTCGACTAGCGGGGGATCCAATGAGCAGTTCTTC.

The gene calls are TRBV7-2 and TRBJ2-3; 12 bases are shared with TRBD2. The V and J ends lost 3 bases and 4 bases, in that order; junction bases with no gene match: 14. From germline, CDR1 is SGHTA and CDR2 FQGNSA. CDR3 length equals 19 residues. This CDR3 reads CASSFAGTLLAGGSDTQYF. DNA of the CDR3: TGTGCCAGCAGCTTTGCCGGAACCTTACTAGCGGGGGGCTCAGATACGCAGTATTTT.

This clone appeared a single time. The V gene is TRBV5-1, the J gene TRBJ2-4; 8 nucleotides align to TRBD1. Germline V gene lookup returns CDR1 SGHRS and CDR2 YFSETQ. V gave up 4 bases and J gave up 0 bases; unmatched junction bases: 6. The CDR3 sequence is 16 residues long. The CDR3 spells CASSVDRDTAKNIQYF. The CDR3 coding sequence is TGCGCCAGCAGCGTGGACAGGGACACAGCCAAAAACATTCAGTACTTC.

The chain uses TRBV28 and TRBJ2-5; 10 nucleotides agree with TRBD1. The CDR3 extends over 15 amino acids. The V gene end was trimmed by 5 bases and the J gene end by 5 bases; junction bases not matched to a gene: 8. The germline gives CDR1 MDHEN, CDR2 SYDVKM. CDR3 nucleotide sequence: TGTGCCAGCAGTAACCCGACAGGGGGCCGGGAGACCCAGTACTTC. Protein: CASSNPTGGRETQYF.

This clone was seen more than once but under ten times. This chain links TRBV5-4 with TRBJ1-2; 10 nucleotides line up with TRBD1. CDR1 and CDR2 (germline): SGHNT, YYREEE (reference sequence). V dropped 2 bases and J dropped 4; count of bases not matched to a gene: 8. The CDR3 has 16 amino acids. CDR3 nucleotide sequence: TGTGCCAGCAGCTTCGGAGGACAGGGGGGAATCTATGGCTACACCTTC. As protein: CASSFGGQGGIYGYTF. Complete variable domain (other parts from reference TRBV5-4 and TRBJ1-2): ETGVTQSPTHLIKTRGQQVTLRCSSQSGHNTVSWYQQALGQGPQFIFQYYREEENGRGNFPPRFSGLQFPNYSSELNVNALELDDSALYLCASSFGGQGGIYGYTFGSGTRLTVV.

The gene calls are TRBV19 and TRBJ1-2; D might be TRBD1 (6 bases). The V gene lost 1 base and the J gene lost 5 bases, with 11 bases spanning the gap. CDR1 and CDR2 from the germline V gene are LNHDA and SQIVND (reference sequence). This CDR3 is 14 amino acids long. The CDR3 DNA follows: TGTGCCAGTAGTATAGGTCCTCAGGGGTATGGCTACACCTTC. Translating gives CASSIGPQGYGYTF.

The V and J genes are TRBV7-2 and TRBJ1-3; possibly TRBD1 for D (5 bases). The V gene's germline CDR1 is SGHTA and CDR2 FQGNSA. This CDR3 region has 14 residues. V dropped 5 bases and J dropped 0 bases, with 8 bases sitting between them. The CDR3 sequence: CASSLDSSGNTIYF. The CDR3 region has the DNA TGTGCCAGCAGCCTAGACAGCTCTGGAAACACCATATATTTT.

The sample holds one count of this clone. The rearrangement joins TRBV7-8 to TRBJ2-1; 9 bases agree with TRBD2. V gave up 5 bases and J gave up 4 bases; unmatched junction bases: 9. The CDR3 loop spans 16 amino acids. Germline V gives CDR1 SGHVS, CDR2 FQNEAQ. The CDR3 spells CASSPSTTSGYNEQFF. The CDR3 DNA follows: TGTGCCAGCAGCCCAAGCACGACTAGCGGTTACAATGAGCAGTTCTTC.

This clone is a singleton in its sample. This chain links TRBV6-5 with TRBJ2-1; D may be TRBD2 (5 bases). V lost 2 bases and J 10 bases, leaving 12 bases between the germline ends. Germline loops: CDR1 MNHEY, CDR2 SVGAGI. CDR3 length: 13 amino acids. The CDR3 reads CASSYRGFSEQFF. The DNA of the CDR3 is TGTGCCAGCAGTTACCGGGGATTCAGCGAGCAGTTCTTC.

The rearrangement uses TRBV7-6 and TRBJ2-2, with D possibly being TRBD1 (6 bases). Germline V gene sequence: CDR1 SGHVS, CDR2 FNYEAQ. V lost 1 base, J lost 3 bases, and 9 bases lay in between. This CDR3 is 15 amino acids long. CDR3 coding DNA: TGTGCCAGCAGCTTAGGCAGGGGAGACACCGGGGAGCTGTTTTTT. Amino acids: CASSLGRGDTGELFF.

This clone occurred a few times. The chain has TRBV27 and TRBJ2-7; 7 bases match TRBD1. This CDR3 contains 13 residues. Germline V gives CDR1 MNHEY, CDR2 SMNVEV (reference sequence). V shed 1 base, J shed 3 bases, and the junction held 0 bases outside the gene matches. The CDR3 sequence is CASSLYRGYEQYF. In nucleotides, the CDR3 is TGTGCCAGCAGTTTATACAGGGGCTACGAGCAGTACTTC.

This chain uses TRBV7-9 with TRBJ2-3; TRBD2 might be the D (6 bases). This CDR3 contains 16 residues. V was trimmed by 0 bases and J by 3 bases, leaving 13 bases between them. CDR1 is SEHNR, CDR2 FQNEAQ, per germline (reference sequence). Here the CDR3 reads CASSLAGRGITDTQYF. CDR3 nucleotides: TGTGCCAGCAGCTTAGCGGGGCGGGGTATTACAGATACGCAGTATTTT. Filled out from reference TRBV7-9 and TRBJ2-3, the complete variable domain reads DTGVSQNPRHKITKRGQNVTFRCDPISEHNRLYWYRQTLGQGPEFLTYFQNEAQLEKSRLLSDRFSAERPKGSFSTLEIQRTEQGDSAMYLCASSLAGRGITDTQYFGPGTRLTVL.

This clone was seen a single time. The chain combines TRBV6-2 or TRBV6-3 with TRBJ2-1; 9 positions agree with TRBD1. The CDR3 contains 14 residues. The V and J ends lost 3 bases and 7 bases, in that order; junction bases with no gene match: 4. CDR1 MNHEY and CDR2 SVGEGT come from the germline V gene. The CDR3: CASSYGTGWNEQFF. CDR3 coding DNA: TGTGCCAGCAGTTATGGGACAGGGTGGAATGAGCAGTTCTTC.

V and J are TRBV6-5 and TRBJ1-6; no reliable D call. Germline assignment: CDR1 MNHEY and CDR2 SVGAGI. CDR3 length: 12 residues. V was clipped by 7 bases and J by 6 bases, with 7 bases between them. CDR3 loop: CASTTGNSPLHF. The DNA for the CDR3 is TGTGCCAGCACCACCGGTAATTCACCCCTCCACTTT.

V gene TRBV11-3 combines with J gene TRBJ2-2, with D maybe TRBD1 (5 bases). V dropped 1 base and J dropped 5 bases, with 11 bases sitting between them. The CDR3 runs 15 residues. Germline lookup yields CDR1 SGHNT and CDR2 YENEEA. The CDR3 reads CASSLGSAGTGELFF. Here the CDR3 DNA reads TGTGCCAGCAGCTTAGGAAGTGCAGGGACCGGGGAGCTGTTTTTT.

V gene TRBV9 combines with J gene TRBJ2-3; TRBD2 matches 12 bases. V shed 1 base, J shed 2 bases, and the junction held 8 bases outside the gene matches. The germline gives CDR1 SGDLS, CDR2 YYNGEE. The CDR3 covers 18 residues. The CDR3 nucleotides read TGTGCCAGCAGCGTAACCACTAGCGGGGGGATCCACACAGATACGCAGTATTTT. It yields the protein CASSVTTSGGIHTDTQYF.

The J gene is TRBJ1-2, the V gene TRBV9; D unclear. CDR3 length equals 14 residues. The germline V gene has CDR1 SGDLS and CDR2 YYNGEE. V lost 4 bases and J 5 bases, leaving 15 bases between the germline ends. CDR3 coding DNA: TGTGCCAGCAGCCCAAGCATAAACCTTTATGGCTACACCTTC. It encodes CASSPSINLYGYTF. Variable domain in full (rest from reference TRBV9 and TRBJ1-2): DSGVTQTPKHLITATGQRVTLRCSPRSGDLSVYWYQQSLDQGLQFLIQYYNGEERAKGNILERFSAQQFPDLHSELNLSSLELGDSALYFCASSPSINLYGYTFGSGTRLTVV.

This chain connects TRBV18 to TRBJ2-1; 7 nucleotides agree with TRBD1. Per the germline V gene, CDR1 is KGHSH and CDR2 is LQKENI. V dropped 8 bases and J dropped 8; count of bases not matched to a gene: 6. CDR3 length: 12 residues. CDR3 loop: CASGRQGYEQFF. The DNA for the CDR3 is TGTGCCAGCGGGAGACAGGGCTATGAGCAGTTCTTC.